The clone carrying this T cell receptor (beta chain) has only one observation. What it recognizes is unknown. The sample is drawn from a study of cytomegalovirus exposure and HLA in healthy donors. J lost 1 base, V lost 2 bases, and 4 bases had no gene match. This CDR3 comprises 15 residues. In germline, CDR1 is MNHEY, CDR2 SMNVEV (reference sequence). Study-level findings and limits: Under in vitro conditions, a few CMV-associated chains were confirmed as specific for CMV antigens.

Though probably carrying unrecorded immune exposures, donors were nominally healthy at sampling. Primers: 60 Vbeta forward and 13 Jbeta reverse. The assay was immunoSEQ multiplex PCR, and TCRdb's table has in-frame clones only and misses some. In the table there are fewer than 200,000 clones, around 80% of which are singletons. Sequenced material: PBMCs. The rearrangement links TRBV27 to TRBJ2-5; 7 bases line up with TRBD2. The clonotype comes from a woman in her thirties or forties in good health and CMV-seronegative. CDR3 nucleotide sequence: TGTGCCAGCAGTTTAGCAGCTAGCGGCCAAGAGACCCAGTACTTC. This translates into CASSLAASGQETQYF.